The rows below give T cell receptor beta chains drawn from one sample of a study of blood T cell repertoires in COVID-19. Using immunoSEQ multiplex PCR, the repertoire was profiled, and TCRdb retains in-frame clones only, with some absent. The table shows approximately 150,000 clones, with around 86% occurring only once. Input material: peripheral blood. These receptor sequences come from a man older than 75 with acute or convalescent COVID-19. Both conserved end residues are part of each CDR3. Each record gives: J gene, V gene, clone size, D gene, CDR3 protein, CDR3 DNA. D genes are given only for firm matches. Where a row states a size, it is once, few, many or the class of an expanded clone; other rows omit it.

j_call: TRBJ2-3; v_call: TRBV12-3/TRBV12-4; clone_size: NA; d_call: NA; cdr3_aa: CASSLRVDTQYF; cdr3_nt: TGTGCCAGCAGTTTGCGGGTAGATACGCAGTATTTT
j_call: TRBJ2-3; v_call: TRBV10-3; clone_size: NA; d_call: NA; cdr3_aa: CATGLGGTDTQYF; cdr3_nt: TGTGCCACCGGGCTGGGAGGCACAGATACGCAGTATTTT
j_call: TRBJ2-1; v_call: TRBV5-1; clone_size: few; d_call: TRBD2; cdr3_aa: CASSGGTSGRGNEQFF; cdr3_nt: TGCGCCAGCAGCGGTGGGACTAGCGGGAGGGGCAATGAGCAGTTCTTC
j_call: TRBJ1-6; v_call: TRBV19; clone_size: NA; d_call: TRBD1; cdr3_aa: CASSLPGQGTSPLHF; cdr3_nt: TGTGCCAGTAGTTTACCGGGACAGGGTACCTCACCCCTCCACTTT
j_call: TRBJ2-1; v_call: TRBV7-6; clone_size: NA; d_call: NA; cdr3_aa: CASSLVGSGWNEQFF; cdr3_nt: TGTGCCAGCAGCTTAGTGGGGTCAGGGTGGAATGAGCAGTTCTTC
j_call: TRBJ2-3; v_call: TRBV5-1; clone_size: NA; d_call: TRBD2; cdr3_aa: CASSSSGGTDTQYF; cdr3_nt: TGCGCCAGCAGCTCTAGCGGGGGTACAGATACGCAGTATTTT
j_call: TRBJ1-2; v_call: TRBV7-8; clone_size: NA; d_call: NA; cdr3_aa: CASSLIGGNYGYTF; cdr3_nt: TGTGCCAGCAGCTTAATCGGGGGAAACTATGGCTACACCTTC
j_call: TRBJ2-3; v_call: TRBV4-1; clone_size: NA; d_call: TRBD2; cdr3_aa: CASSQPGGGERNTQYF; cdr3_nt: TGCGCCAGCAGCCAGCCGGGAGGGGGAGAACGGAATACGCAGTATTTT
j_call: TRBJ1-1; v_call: TRBV5-4; clone_size: NA; d_call: NA; cdr3_aa: CASSPTPDNTEAFF; cdr3_nt: TGTGCCAGCAGCCCCACCCCAGATAACACTGAAGCTTTCTTT
j_call: TRBJ1-5; v_call: TRBV5-1; clone_size: once; d_call: TRBD1; cdr3_aa: CASSPSDRTQPQHF; cdr3_nt: TGCGCCAGCAGCCCCTCGGACAGGACCCAGCCCCAGCATTTT
j_call: TRBJ1-2; v_call: TRBV5-6; clone_size: NA; d_call: TRBD1; cdr3_aa: CASSDRASNYGYTF; cdr3_nt: TGTGCCAGCAGCGACAGGGCGTCTAACTATGGCTACACCTTC
j_call: TRBJ2-7; v_call: TRBV5-1; clone_size: NA; d_call: NA; cdr3_aa: CASSDQGGDEKQYF; cdr3_nt: TGCGCCAGCAGCGACCAGGGGGGCGACGAAAAGCAGTACTTC
j_call: TRBJ1-4; v_call: TRBV28; clone_size: NA; d_call: TRBD1; cdr3_aa: CASSDDRVSEKLFF; cdr3_nt: TGTGCCAGCAGCGACGACAGGGTGAGCGAAAAACTGTTTTTT
j_call: TRBJ1-1; v_call: TRBV28; clone_size: NA; d_call: NA; cdr3_aa: CASSTASTGNTEAFF; cdr3_nt: TGTGCCAGCAGTACAGCATCCACAGGGAACACTGAAGCTTTCTTT
j_call: TRBJ1-2; v_call: TRBV5-1; clone_size: NA; d_call: NA; cdr3_aa: CASSAEILANYGYTF; cdr3_nt: TGCGCCAGCAGCGCCGAAATTCTAGCTAACTATGGCTACACCTTC
j_call: TRBJ2-2; v_call: TRBV5-1; clone_size: NA; d_call: NA; cdr3_aa: CASSLAGTGELFF; cdr3_nt: TGCGCCAGCAGCTTGGCGGGAACCGGGGAGCTGTTTTTT
j_call: TRBJ1-1; v_call: TRBV19; clone_size: few; d_call: NA; cdr3_aa: CASSIGGGPEAFF; cdr3_nt: TGTGCCAGTAGTATAGGAGGAGGGCCAGAAGCTTTCTTT
j_call: TRBJ2-7; v_call: TRBV30; clone_size: NA; d_call: TRBD1; cdr3_aa: CAWIRDSSYEQYF; cdr3_nt: TGTGCCTGGATCAGGGACAGCTCCTACGAGCAGTACTTC
j_call: TRBJ2-6; v_call: TRBV30; clone_size: NA; d_call: NA; cdr3_aa: CAWNVLETGANVLTF; cdr3_nt: TGTGCCTGGAATGTGCTCGAGACTGGGGCCAACGTCCTGACTTTC
j_call: TRBJ2-3; v_call: TRBV9; clone_size: NA; d_call: TRBD2; cdr3_aa: CASSGGVLAGGDTQYF; cdr3_nt: TGTGCCAGCAGCGGAGGGGTACTAGCGGGAGGAGATACGCAGTATTTT
j_call: TRBJ1-1; v_call: TRBV5-1; clone_size: NA; d_call: TRBD1; cdr3_aa: CASSLVQGGNTEAFF; cdr3_nt: TGCGCCAGCAGCTTGGTGCAGGGGGGGAACACTGAAGCTTTCTTT
j_call: TRBJ1-2; v_call: TRBV5-4; clone_size: NA; d_call: NA; cdr3_aa: CASSLDRVGYGYTF; cdr3_nt: TGTGCCAGCAGCTTGGACAGGGTGGGGTATGGCTACACCTTC
j_call: TRBJ2-3; v_call: TRBV13; clone_size: NA; d_call: TRBD2; cdr3_aa: CASSLGMGGSDTQYF; cdr3_nt: TGTGCCAGCAGCCTTGGTATGGGGGGGTCAGATACGCAGTATTTT
j_call: TRBJ2-1; v_call: TRBV3-1/TRBV3-2; clone_size: NA; d_call: NA; cdr3_aa: CASSQPLLASSYNEQFF; cdr3_nt: TGTGCCAGCAGCCAACCTCTGCTAGCTTCTTCCTACAATGAGCAGTTCTTC
j_call: TRBJ2-2; v_call: TRBV3-1/TRBV3-2; clone_size: NA; d_call: TRBD2; cdr3_aa: CASSPTSVSPGELFF; cdr3_nt: TGTGCCAGCAGCCCGACTAGCGTATCGCCCGGGGAGCTGTTTTTT
j_call: TRBJ1-1; v_call: TRBV28; clone_size: NA; d_call: TRBD1; cdr3_aa: CASSPGQGRAFF; cdr3_nt: TGTGCCAGCAGCCCTGGACAGGGGCGAGCTTTCTTT